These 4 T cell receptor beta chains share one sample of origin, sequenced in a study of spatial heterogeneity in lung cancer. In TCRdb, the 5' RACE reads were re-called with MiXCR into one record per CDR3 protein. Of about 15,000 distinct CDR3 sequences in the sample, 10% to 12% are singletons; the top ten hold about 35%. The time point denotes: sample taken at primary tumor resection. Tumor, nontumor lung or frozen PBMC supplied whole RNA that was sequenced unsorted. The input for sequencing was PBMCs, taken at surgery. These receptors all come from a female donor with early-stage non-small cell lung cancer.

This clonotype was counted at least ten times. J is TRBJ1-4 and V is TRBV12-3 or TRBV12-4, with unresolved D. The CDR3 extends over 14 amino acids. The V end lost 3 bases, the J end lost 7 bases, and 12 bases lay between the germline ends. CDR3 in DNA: TGTGCCAGCAGTTTCGGAGGGATGGGTGAAAAACTGTTTTTT. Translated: CASSFGGMGEKLFF.

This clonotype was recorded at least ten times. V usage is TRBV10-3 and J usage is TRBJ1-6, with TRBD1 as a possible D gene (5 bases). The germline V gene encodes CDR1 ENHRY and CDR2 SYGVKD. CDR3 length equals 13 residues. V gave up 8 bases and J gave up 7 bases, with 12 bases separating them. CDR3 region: CAIRDGPNSPLHF. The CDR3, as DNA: TGTGCCATCCGGGACGGACCGAATTCACCCCTCCACTTT.

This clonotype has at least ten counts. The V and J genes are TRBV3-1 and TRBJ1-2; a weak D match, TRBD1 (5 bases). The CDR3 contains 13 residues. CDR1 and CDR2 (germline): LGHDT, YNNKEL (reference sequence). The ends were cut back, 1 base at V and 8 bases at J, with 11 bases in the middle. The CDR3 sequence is CASSQVVGRGYTF. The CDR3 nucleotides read TGTGCCAGCAGCCAAGTCGTGGGGCGAGGCTACACCTTC. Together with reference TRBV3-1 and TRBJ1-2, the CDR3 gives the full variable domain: DTAVSQTPKYLVTQMGNDKSIKCEQNLGHDTMYWYKQDSKKFLKIMFSYNNKELIINETVPNRFSPKSPDKAHLNLHINSLELGDSAVYFCASSQVVGRGYTFGSGTRLTVV.

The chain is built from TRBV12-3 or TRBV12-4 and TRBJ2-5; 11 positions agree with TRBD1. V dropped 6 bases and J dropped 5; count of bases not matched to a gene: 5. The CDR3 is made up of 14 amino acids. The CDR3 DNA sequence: TGTGCCAGCAGCCGGACAGGGGGCTTTGAGACCCAGTACTTC. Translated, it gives CASSRTGGFETQYF.